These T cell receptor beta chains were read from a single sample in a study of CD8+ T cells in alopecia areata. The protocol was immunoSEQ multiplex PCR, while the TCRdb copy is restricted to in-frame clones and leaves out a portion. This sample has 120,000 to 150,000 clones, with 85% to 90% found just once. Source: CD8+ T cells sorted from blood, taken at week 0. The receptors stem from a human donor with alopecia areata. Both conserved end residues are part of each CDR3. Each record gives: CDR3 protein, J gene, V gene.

CDR3 protein: CASSEFMSLVPDTQYF; J gene: TRBJ2-3; V gene: TRBV10-2
CDR3 protein: CASSVGPNTEAFF; J gene: TRBJ1-1; V gene: TRBV6-6
CDR3 protein: CASSQPGNEQFF; J gene: TRBJ2-1; V gene: TRBV27
CDR3 protein: CASSSKLPGTDTQYF; J gene: TRBJ2-3; V gene: TRBV5-1
CDR3 protein: CAISETAPYEQYF; J gene: TRBJ2-7; V gene: TRBV10-3
CDR3 protein: CASSFRDRAYEQYF; J gene: TRBJ2-7; V gene: TRBV11-2
CDR3 protein: CASSLLGGNTEAFF; J gene: TRBJ1-1; V gene: TRBV27
CDR3 protein: CASSSGGDYNEQFF; J gene: TRBJ2-1; V gene: TRBV19
CDR3 protein: CASSLTLGGIDSYEQYF; J gene: TRBJ2-7; V gene: TRBV7-9
CDR3 protein: CASSYSGLGMNTEAFF; J gene: TRBJ1-1; V gene: TRBV6-5
CDR3 protein: CASGLAHEQYF; J gene: TRBJ2-7; V gene: TRBV12-5
CDR3 protein: CASSTTGTTYEQYF; J gene: TRBJ2-7; V gene: TRBV7-9
CDR3 protein: CASSNPGQGSEKLFF; J gene: TRBJ1-4; V gene: TRBV6-5
CDR3 protein: CASFETSSYNEQFF; J gene: TRBJ2-1; V gene: TRBV6-6
CDR3 protein: CASSFLVSGQPGGYTF; J gene: TRBJ1-2; V gene: TRBV7-9
CDR3 protein: CATSRDRGGNTEAFF; J gene: TRBJ1-1; V gene: TRBV15
CDR3 protein: CASRNGLAGTDTQYF; J gene: TRBJ2-3; V gene: TRBV6-5
CDR3 protein: CASSGDSSYEQYF; J gene: TRBJ2-7; V gene: TRBV7-9
CDR3 protein: CASSVGGYTEAFF; J gene: TRBJ1-1; V gene: TRBV9
CDR3 protein: CASSLSRVPAQYF; J gene: TRBJ2-7; V gene: TRBV6-6
CDR3 protein: CSVEGRDGAGNTIYF; J gene: TRBJ1-3; V gene: TRBV29-1
CDR3 protein: CASSTRTGWADTQYF; J gene: TRBJ2-3; V gene: TRBV19
CDR3 protein: CASSYRDGYEQYF; J gene: TRBJ2-7; V gene: TRBV7-9
CDR3 protein: CASSVARGSGSRGDTGELFF; J gene: TRBJ2-2; V gene: TRBV9
CDR3 protein: CAISEGDWTGSGQPQHF; J gene: TRBJ1-5; V gene: TRBV10-3
CDR3 protein: CASSAGVDYGYTF; J gene: TRBJ1-2; V gene: TRBV9
CDR3 protein: CASSDETNEQFF; J gene: TRBJ2-1; V gene: TRBV7-9
CDR3 protein: CAWSGYSNNEQFF; J gene: TRBJ2-1; V gene: TRBV30
CDR3 protein: CASSSVLGVNTEAFF; J gene: TRBJ1-1; V gene: TRBV7-3
CDR3 protein: CASSLWVTSTEAFF; J gene: TRBJ1-1; V gene: TRBV27
CDR3 protein: CASSFAVQGNSYNEQFF; J gene: TRBJ2-1; V gene: TRBV7-2
CDR3 protein: CSVEPEGFPYEQYF; J gene: TRBJ2-7; V gene: TRBV29-1
CDR3 protein: CASRSSEQYF; J gene: TRBJ2-7; V gene: TRBV2
CDR3 protein: CASSEWSGSSYEQYF; J gene: TRBJ2-7; V gene: TRBV6-1
CDR3 protein: CASSPTGTGSYEQYF; J gene: TRBJ2-7; V gene: TRBV14
CDR3 protein: CSGQEVRENTEAFF; J gene: TRBJ1-1; V gene: TRBV29-1
CDR3 protein: CAWGLPGTGFGYTF; J gene: TRBJ1-2; V gene: TRBV30
CDR3 protein: CASSLSADYEQYF; J gene: TRBJ2-7; V gene: TRBV7-9
CDR3 protein: CASSVVDSGYYNEQFF; J gene: TRBJ2-1; V gene: TRBV9
CDR3 protein: CSVETPAAYEQYF; J gene: TRBJ2-7; V gene: TRBV29-1
CDR3 protein: CASSEYLITYF; J gene: TRBJ2-7; V gene: TRBV25-1
CDR3 protein: CAWSISGATSTDTQYF; J gene: TRBJ2-3; V gene: TRBV30
CDR3 protein: CASSGGEGTEAFF; J gene: TRBJ1-1; V gene: TRBV6-1
CDR3 protein: CASSHPEGVALYEQYF; J gene: TRBJ2-7; V gene: TRBV14
CDR3 protein: CASSLGGPGRSNQPQHF; J gene: TRBJ1-5; V gene: TRBV27
CDR3 protein: CASSIMGADEQYF; J gene: TRBJ2-7; V gene: TRBV19
CDR3 protein: CASSVAGTSYEQYF; J gene: TRBJ2-7; V gene: TRBV9
CDR3 protein: CASSLRIANEQFF; J gene: TRBJ2-1; V gene: TRBV27
CDR3 protein: CASRSYTEAFF; J gene: TRBJ1-1; V gene: TRBV27
CDR3 protein: CASSLGDSYNEQFF; J gene: TRBJ2-1; V gene: TRBV13
CDR3 protein: CASSSTGRPNYGYTF; J gene: TRBJ1-2; V gene: TRBV4-1
CDR3 protein: CASQTGGGNEKLFF; J gene: TRBJ1-4; V gene: TRBV19